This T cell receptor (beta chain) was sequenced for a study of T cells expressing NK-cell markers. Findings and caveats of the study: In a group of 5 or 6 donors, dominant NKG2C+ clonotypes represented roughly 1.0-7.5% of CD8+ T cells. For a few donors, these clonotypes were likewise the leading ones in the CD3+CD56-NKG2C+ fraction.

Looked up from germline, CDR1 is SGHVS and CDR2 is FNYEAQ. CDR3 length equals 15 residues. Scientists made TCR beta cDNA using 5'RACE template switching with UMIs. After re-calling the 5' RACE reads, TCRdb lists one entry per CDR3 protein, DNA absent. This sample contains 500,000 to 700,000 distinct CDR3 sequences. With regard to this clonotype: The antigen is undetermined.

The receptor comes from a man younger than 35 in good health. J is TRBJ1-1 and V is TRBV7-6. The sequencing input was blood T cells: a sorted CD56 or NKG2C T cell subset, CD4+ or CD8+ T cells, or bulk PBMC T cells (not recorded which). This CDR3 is CASSLYLRVEAEAFF.